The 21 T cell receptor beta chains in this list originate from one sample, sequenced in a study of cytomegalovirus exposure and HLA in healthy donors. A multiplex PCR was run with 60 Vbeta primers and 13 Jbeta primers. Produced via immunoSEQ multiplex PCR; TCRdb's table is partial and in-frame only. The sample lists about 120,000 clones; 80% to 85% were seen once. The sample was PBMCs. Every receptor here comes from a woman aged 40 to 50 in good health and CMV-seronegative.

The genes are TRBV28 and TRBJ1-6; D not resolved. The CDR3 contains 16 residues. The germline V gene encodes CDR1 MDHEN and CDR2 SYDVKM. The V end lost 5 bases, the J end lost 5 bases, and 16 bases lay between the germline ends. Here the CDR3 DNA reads TGTGCCAGCAGTCCCGCGCGGGGAAGTGATAATTCACCCCTCCACTTT. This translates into CASSPARGSDNSPLHF.

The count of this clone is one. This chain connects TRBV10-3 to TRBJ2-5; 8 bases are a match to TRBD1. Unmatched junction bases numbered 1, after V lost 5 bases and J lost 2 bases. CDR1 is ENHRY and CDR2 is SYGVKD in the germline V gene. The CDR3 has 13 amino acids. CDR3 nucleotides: TGTGCCATCAGTTACAGGGGGCAAGAGACCCAGTACTTC. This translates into CAISYRGQETQYF.

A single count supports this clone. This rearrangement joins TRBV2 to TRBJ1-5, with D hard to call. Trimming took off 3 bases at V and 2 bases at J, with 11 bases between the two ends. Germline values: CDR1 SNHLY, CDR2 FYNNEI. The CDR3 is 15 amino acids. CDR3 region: CASSERVGGNQPQHF. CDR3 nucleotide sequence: TGTGCCAGCAGTGAGCGGGTGGGTGGCAATCAGCCCCAGCATTTT.

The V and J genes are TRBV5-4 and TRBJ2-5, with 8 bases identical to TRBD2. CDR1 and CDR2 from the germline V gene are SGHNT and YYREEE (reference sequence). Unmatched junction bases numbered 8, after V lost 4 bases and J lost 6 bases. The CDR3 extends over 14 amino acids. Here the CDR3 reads CASSPSGRGKTQYF. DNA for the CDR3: TGTGCCAGCAGCCCGAGCGGGAGAGGAAAGACCCAGTACTTC.

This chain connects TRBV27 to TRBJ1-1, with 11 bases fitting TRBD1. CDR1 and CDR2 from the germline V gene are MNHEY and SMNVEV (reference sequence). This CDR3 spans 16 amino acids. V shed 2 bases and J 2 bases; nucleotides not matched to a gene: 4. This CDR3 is CASSLQDRGRNTEAFF. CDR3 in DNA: TGTGCCAGCAGTTTACAGGACAGGGGGCGAAACACTGAAGCTTTCTTT.

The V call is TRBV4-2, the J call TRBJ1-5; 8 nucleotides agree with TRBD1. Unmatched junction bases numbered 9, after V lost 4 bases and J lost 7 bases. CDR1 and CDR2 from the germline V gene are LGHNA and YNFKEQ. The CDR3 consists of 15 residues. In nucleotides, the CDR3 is TGTGCCAGCAGCCTGAAGGACAGGGCCGAACAGCCCCAGCATTTT. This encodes CASSLKDRAEQPQHF.

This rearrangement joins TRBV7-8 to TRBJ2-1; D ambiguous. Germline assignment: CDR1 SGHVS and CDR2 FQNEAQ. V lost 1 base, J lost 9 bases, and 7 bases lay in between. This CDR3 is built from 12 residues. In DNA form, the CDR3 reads TGTGCCAGCAGCTTAGACTATGCTGAGCAGTTCTTC. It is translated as CASSLDYAEQFF.

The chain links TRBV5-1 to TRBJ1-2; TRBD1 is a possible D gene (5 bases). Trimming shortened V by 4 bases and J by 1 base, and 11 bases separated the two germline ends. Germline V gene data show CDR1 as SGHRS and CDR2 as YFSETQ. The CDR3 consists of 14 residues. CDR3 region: CASSADQGNYGYTF. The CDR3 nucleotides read TGCGCCAGCAGCGCGGATCAGGGTAACTATGGCTACACCTTC.

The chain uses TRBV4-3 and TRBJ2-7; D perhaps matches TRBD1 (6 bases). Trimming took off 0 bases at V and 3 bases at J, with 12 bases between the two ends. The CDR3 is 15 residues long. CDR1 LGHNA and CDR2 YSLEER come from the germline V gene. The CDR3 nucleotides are TGCGCCAGCAGCCAAGACCCAGGGGCTTTCTACGAGCAGTACTTC. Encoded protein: CASSQDPGAFYEQYF.

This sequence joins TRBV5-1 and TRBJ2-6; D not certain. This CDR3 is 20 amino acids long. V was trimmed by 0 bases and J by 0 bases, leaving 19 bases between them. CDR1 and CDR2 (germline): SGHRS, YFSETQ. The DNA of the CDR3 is TGCGCCAGCAGCTTGGCTTCCACAGTACAAGTATACTCTGGGGCCAACGTCCTGACTTTC. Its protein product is CASSLASTVQVYSGANVLTF.

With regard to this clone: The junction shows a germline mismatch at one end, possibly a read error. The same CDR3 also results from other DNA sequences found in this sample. The DNA of the CDR3 is TGTGCCAGCTCACCACTTGTCTCTAGGACTGAGGCTTTCTTT. It yields the protein CASSPLVSRTEAFF. The chain recombines TRBV18 with TRBJ1-1; D uncertain. The germline V gene has CDR1 KGHSH and CDR2 LQKENI. The CDR3 covers 14 residues.

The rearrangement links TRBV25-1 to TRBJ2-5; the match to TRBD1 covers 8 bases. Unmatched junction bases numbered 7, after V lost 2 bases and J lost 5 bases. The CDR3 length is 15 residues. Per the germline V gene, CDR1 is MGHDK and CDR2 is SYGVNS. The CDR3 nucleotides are TGTGCCAGCAGTGAAGGATCAGGGGGCTGGGAGACCCAGTACTTC. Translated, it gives CASSEGSGGWETQYF.

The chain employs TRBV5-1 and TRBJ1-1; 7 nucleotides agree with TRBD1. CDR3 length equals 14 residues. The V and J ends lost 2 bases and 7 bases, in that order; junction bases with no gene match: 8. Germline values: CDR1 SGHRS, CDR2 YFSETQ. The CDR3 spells CASSFRQGRGEAFF. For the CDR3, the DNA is TGCGCCAGCAGCTTCCGACAGGGACGGGGTGAAGCTTTCTTT.

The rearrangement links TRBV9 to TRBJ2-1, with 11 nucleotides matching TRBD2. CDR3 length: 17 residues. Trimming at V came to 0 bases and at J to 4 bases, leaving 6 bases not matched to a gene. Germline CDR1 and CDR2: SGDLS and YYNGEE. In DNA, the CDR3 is TGTGCCAGCAGCGTAGCCCCTAGCGGGAGGCAATACAATGAGCAGTTCTTC. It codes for CASSVAPSGRQYNEQFF.

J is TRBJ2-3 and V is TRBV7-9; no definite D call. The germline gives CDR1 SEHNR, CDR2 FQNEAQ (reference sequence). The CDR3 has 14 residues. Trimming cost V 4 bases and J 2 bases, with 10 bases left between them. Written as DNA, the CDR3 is TGTGCCAGCAGCTCGTCCGGTTTCACAGATACGCAGTATTTT. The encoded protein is CASSSSGFTDTQYF.

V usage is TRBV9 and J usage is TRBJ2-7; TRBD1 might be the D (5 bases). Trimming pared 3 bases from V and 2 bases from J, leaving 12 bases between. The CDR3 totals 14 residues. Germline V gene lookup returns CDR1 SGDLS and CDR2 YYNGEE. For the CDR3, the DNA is TGTGCCAGCAGCGAACAACAGGAAACCTACGAGCAGTACTTC. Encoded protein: CASSEQQETYEQYF.

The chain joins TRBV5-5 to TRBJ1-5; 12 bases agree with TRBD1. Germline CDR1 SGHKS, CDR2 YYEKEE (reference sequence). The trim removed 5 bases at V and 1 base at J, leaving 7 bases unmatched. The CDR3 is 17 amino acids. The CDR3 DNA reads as TGTGCCAGCAGGTCCGGGACAGGGGGCAGGAGCAATCAGCCCCAGCATTTT. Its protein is CASRSGTGGRSNQPQHF.

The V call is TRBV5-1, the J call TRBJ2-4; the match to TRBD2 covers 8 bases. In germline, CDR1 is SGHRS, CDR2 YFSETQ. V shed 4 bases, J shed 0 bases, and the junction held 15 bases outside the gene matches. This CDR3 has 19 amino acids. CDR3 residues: CASSTRAGEAGIAKNIQYF. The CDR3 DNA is TGCGCCAGCAGCACCCGAGCGGGGGAGGCAGGAATAGCCAAAAACATTCAGTACTTC.

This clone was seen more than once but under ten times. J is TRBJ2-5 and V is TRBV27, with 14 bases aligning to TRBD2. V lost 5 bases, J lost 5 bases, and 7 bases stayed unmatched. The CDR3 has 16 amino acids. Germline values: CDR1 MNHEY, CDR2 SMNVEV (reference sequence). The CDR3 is CASSPRGLAGVETQYF. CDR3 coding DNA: TGTGCCAGCAGTCCCCGGGGACTAGCGGGAGTTGAGACCCAGTACTTC.

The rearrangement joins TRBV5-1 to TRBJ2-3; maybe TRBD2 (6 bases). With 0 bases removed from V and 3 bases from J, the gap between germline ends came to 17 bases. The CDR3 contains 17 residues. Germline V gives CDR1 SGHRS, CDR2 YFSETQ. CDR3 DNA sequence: TGCGCCAGCAGCTTGGGTCAATGGACTATCGGGACAGATACGCAGTATTTT. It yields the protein CASSLGQWTIGTDTQYF.

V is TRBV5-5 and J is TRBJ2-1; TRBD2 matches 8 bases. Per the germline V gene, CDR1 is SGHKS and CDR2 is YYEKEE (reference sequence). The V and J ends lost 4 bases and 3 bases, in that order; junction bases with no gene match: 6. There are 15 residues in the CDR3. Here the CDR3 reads CASSPTSESYNEQFF. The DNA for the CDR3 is TGTGCCAGCAGCCCGACTAGCGAGAGCTACAATGAGCAGTTCTTC.